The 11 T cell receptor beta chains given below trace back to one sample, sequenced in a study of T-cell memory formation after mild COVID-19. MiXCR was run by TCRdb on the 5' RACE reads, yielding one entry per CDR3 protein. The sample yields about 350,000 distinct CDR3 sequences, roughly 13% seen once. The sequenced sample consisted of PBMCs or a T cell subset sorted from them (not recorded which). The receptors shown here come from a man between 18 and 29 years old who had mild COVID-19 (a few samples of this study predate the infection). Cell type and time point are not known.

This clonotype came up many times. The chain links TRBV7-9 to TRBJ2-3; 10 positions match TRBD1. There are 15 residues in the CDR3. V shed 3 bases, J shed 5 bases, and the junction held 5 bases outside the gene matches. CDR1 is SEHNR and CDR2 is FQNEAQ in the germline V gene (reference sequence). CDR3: CASSLTGGVGDTQYF. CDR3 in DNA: TGTGCCAGCAGCTTGACAGGGGGCGTGGGAGATACGCAGTATTTT.

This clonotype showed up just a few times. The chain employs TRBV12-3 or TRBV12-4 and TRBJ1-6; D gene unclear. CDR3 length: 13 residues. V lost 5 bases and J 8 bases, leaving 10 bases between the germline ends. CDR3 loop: CASSPLMDSPLHF. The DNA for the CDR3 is TGTGCCAGCAGTCCCCTCATGGATTCACCCCTCCACTTT.

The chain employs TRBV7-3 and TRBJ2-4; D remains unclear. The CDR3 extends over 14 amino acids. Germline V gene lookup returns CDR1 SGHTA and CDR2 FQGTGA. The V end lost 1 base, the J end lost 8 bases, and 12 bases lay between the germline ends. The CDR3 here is CASSLMGSQDIQYF. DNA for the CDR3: TGTGCCAGCAGCTTAATGGGCAGTCAGGACATTCAGTACTTC.

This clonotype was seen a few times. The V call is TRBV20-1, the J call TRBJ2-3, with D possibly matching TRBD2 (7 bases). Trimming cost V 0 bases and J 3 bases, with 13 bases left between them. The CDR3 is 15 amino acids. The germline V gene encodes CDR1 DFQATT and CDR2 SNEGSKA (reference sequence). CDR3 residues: CSARDRGAGTDTQYF. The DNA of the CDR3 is TGCAGTGCTAGAGATCGGGGGGCGGGAACAGATACGCAGTATTTT.

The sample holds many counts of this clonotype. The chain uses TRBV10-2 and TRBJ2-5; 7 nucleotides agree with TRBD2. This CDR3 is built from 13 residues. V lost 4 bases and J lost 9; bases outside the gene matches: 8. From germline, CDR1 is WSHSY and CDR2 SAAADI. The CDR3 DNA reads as TGCGCCAGCAGTGCAAGCGGGGAAGGGTCCCAGTACTTC. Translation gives CASSASGEGSQYF.

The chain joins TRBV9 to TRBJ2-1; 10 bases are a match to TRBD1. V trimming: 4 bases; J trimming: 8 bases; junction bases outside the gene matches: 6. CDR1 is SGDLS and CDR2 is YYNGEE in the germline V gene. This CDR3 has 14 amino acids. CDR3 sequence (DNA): TGTGCCAGCAGCCCCGGGACAGGGGCCGATGAGCAGTTCTTC. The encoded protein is CASSPGTGADEQFF.

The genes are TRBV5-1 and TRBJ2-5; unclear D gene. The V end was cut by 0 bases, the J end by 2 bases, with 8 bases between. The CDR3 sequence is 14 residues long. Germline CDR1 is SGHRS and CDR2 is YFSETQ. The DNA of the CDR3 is TGCGCCAGCAGCTTGGGGCTCAGACAAGAGACCCAGTACTTC. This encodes CASSLGLRQETQYF.

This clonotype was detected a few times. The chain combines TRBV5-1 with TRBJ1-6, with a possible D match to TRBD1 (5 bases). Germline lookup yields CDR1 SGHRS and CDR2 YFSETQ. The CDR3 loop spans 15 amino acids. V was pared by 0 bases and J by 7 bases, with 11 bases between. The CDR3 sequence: CASSLDEGRNSPLHF. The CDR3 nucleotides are TGCGCCAGCAGCTTGGATGAGGGGAGGAATTCACCCCTCCACTTT.

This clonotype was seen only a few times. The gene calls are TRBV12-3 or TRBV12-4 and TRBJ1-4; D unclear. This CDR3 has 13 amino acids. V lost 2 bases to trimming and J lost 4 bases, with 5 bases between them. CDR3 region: CASSLFLNEKLFF. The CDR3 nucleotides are TGTGCCAGCAGTTTATTCCTTAATGAAAAACTGTTTTTT.

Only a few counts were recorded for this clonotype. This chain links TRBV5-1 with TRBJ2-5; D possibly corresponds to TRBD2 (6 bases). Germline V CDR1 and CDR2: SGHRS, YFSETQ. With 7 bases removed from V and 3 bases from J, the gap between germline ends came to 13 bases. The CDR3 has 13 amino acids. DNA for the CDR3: TGCGCCAGCGGATGGTCGGGAGAAGAGACCCAGTACTTC. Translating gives CASGWSGEETQYF. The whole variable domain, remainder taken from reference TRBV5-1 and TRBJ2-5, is KAGVTQTPRYLIKTRGQQVTLSCSPISGHRSVSWYQQTPGQGLQFLFEYFSETQRNKGNFPGRFSGRQFSNSRSEMNVSTLELGDSALYLCASGWSGEETQYFGPGTRLLVL.

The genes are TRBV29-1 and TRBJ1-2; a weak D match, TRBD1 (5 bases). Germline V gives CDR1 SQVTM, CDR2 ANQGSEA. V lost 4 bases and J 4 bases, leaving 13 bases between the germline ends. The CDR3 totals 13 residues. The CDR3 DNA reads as TGCAGCGTTGTATTAGGGGAGGCCTATGGCTACACCTTC. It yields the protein CSVVLGEAYGYTF.